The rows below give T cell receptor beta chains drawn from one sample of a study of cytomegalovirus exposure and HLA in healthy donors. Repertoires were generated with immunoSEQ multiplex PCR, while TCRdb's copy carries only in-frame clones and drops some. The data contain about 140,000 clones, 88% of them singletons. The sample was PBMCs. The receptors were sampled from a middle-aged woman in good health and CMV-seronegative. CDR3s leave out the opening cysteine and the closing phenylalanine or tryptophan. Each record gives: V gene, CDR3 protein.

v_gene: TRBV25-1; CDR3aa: ASRGQGVTGELF
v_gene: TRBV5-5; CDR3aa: ASSLAPELIYEQY
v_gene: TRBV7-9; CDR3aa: ASSYLAGGYEQY
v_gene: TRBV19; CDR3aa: ASTSRLAGTNEQF
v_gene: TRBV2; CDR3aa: ASSSGLVAYEQY
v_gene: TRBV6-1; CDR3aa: ASSELVREQKLL
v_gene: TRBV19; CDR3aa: ASSELSGSPPYEQY
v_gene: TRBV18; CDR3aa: ASSPTSGSGDEQF
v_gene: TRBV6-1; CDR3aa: ASSDRTGANTIY
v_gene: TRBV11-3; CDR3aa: ASSLDWNPSTEAF
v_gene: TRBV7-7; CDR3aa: ASSTGLAGGNEQF
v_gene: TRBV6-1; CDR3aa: ASSADRLVAGGADTQY
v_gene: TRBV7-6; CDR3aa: ASSIPPSGGVSSYEQY
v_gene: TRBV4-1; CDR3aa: ASSQAPPEHNEQF
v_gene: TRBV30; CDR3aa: AWNRDLNTEAF
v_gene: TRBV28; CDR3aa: ASSQGQTQETQY
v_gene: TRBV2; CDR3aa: ASSEAGRGDTQY
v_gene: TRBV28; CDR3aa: ASQITGGGNEQY
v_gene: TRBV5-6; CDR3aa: ASSLATRGYT
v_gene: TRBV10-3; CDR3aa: AISVLSEADTQY
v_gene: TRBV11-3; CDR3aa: ASSLAPVRYEQY
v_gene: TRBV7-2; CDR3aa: ASSLVQGYDGYT
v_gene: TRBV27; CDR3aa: ASSSSSGRAWETQY
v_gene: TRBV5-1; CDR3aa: ASSLSPGVPAGAF
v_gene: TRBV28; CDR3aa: ASSLWGGQPQH
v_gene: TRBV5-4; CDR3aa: ASSYRAISSGANVLT
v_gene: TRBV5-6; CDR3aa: ASSREGTYNEQF
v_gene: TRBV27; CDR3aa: ASSFTGSGEQY
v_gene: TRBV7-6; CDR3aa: ASSPETGTHYEQY
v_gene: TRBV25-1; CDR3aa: ASRGGTGETGELF
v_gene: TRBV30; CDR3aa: AWTQGPYNEQF
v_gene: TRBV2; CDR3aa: ASNPTGVTDTQY
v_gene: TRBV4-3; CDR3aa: ASSQEANRENTGELF
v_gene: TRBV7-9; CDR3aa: SSSLETANAGYT
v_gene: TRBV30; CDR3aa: AWTPAGSTDTQY
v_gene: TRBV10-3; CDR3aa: AISESMADEAF
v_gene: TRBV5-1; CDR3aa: ASSSQGFEQY
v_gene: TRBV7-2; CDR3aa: ASSLAMGSSYNEQF